This entry features one T cell receptor beta chain sequence. The data are from a study of blood T cell repertoires in COVID-19. Turning to the study itself: PBMCs, B-cell-depleted T cells, or T cells were the source of the cDNA or gDNA that made up the material.

Trimming pared 6 bases from V and 4 bases from J, leaving 12 bases between. This CDR3 spans 13 amino acids. The germline CDR1 and CDR2 sequences are ENHRY and SYGVKD. As handled by the study authors: The authors estimated nucleated cell counts from reference gene primer amplification. Profiling relied on immunoSEQ multiplex PCR, and the TCRdb table lists in-frame clones only, not all of them. The DNA was the basis for D and trimming; V, J and clone size are from that table. This table has approximately 80,000 clones, more than 60% appearing once. The chain employs TRBV10-3 and TRBJ1-1; D is undetermined. The material sequenced was peripheral blood. This clonotype originated in a human donor in a cohort sampled during active COVID-19. The CDR3 loop is CAISPEGGTEAFF. For the CDR3, the DNA is TGTGCCATCAGCCCCGAGGGAGGCACTGAAGCTTTCTTT.